This T cell receptor (beta chain) is drawn from a study of T cells in narcolepsy. Study-level results: Same-patient CSF and blood CD4+ T cell clonotypes included HCRT-specific and TRIB2-specific autoreactive ones. Healthy controls reportedly lacked the autoreactive clonotypes serially found in patients' blood.

The CDR3 sequence is 12 residues long. Trimming left V 1 base short and J 6 bases short, with 4 bases between. The germline gives CDR1 MNHNS, CDR2 SASEGT. Libraries were prepared by immunoSEQ multiplex PCR; TCRdb keeps only in-frame clonotypes and omits some of them. The sample records about 27,000 clones, around three quarters being singletons. Regarding this clone: The target antigen is unknown.

The V call is TRBV6-1, the J call TRBJ2-1; D gene ambiguous. The receptor's source is a human donor with narcolepsy. Sequencing was carried out using CD45RA- memory CD4+ T cells from PBMCs. Here the CDR3 DNA reads TGTGCCAGCAGTGAAGTCCCCAATGAGCAGTTCTTC. Its translation is CASSEVPNEQFF.